The following is a T cell receptor beta chain sequence with its context. The protocol was immunoSEQ multiplex PCR, while the TCRdb copy is restricted to in-frame clones and leaves out a portion. The sample includes about a million clones, around 80% of them seen just once. The sample belongs to a study of shared clonotypes between healthy human individuals. The sequenced material came from memory CD4+ T cells sorted from blood. Regarding subset: CD45RA-negative fraction. The sequence was collected from a man aged 18 to 29 in good health.

The CDR3 reads CAWSVQGKLFF. The CDR3 DNA sequence: TGTGCCTGGAGTGTACAGGGAAAACTGTTTTTT. The chain recombines TRBV30 with TRBJ1-4, with D perhaps TRBD1 (6 bases). The V end lost 0 bases, the J end lost 10 bases, and 6 bases lay between the germline ends. CDR3 length: 11 amino acids. Per germline, CDR1 GTSNPN and CDR2 SVGIG (reference sequence).